These T cell receptor beta chains were read from a single sample in a study of shared clonotypes between healthy human individuals. Profiled with immunoSEQ multiplex PCR; TCRdb holds only in-frame clones, not every one. Found here are just under 95,000 clones, about 70% of them singletons; the top ten hold approximately 53%. Sequenced: memory CD8+ T cells sorted from blood. These receptors were obtained from a man between 25 and 39 years old in good health. CDR3s include the opening cysteine and the closing phenylalanine or tryptophan. A D gene is named only where the DNA matches it firmly. For some rows the clone size is stated as once, few or many, or as a class when expanded; others skip it.

v_call,j_call,d_call,clone_size,cdr3_aa,cdr3_nt
TRBV4-2,TRBJ2-7,TRBD2,-,CASSPLAGGKYEQYF,TGTGCCAGCAGCCCCTTAGCGGGAGGAAAATACGAGCAGTACTTC
TRBV11-2,TRBJ1-1,-,once,CASSLSAGQAPYTEAFF,TGTGCCAGCAGCTTATCCGCGGGGCAGGCCCCGTACACTGAAGCTTTCTTT
TRBV19,TRBJ2-1,-,-,CASSIIEAGNYNEQFF,TGTGCCAGTAGTATAATAGAGGCGGGGAACTACAATGAGCAGTTCTTC
TRBV5-4,TRBJ2-7,-,-,CASSSEGTFYEQYF,TGTGCCAGCAGCTCTGAAGGGACCTTCTACGAGCAGTACTTC
TRBV21-1,TRBJ2-2,-,-,CASTRTWAGPGELFF,TGTGCCAGCACCAGAACGTGGGCCGGGCCCGGGGAGCTGTTTTTT
TRBV7-9,TRBJ2-5,-,-,CASSLVGAGETQYF,TGTGCCAGCAGCTTAGTAGGGGCCGGAGAGACCCAGTACTTC
TRBV7-8,TRBJ2-3,-,-,CASSPSHSLRTQYF,TGTGCCAGCAGCCCCTCCCATAGTTTGCGTACGCAGTATTTT
TRBV7-8,TRBJ2-1,-,few,CASRPLGADKNNEQFF,TGTGCCAGCAGGCCCCTGGGAGCGGACAAGAACAATGAGCAGTTCTTC
TRBV7-8,TRBJ1-1,-,-,CASSLGDTNTEAFF,TGTGCCAGCAGCTTAGGGGATACGAACACTGAAGCTTTCTTT
TRBV28,TRBJ2-7,-,-,CASSPHLNRDGEQYF,TGTGCCAGCAGTCCGCATCTCAATCGGGACGGCGAGCAGTACTTC
TRBV20-1,TRBJ2-7,-,-,CSARSYEQYF,TGCAGTGCTAGGAGCTACGAGCAGTACTTC
TRBV10-2,TRBJ2-2,-,-,CASTLVLASRAAGELFF,TGCGCCAGCACCCTAGTTCTAGCATCCCGGGCCGCCGGGGAGCTGTTTTTT
TRBV25-1,TRBJ2-5,TRBD1,-,CASRGAVLGQGQETQYF,TGTGCCAGCAGGGGGGCGGTCTTGGGACAGGGACAAGAGACCCAGTACTTC
TRBV6-1,TRBJ1-1,-,few,CASRAGAKTFF,TGTGCCAGCAGGGCGGGGGCCAAGACTTTCTTT
TRBV30,TRBJ2-1,-,few,CAWSALGPDEQFF,TGTGCCTGGAGTGCACTAGGGCCAGATGAGCAGTTCTTC
TRBV7-9,TRBJ2-7,-,-,CASSLLVGGSYEQYF,TGTGCCAGCAGCTTATTAGTGGGGGGCTCCTACGAGCAGTACTTC
TRBV6-5,TRBJ2-5,TRBD2,few,CASSYSGTSGQETQYF,TGTGCCAGCAGTTACTCGGGGACTAGCGGACAAGAGACCCAGTACTTC
TRBV6-5,TRBJ2-7,TRBD2,-,CASSLGLANYEQYF,TGTGCCAGCAGTCTCGGACTAGCCAACTACGAGCAGTACTTC
TRBV11-2,TRBJ2-7,-,-,CASSLVGGLKQYF,TGTGCCAGCAGCTTAGTAGGGGGTTTAAAGCAGTACTTC
TRBV7-2,TRBJ2-2,-,few,CASSLATTTGELFF,TGTGCCAGCAGCTTAGCGACAACGACCGGGGAGCTGTTTTTT
TRBV7-7,TRBJ2-5,-,-,CASSLGVGQGDETQYF,TGTGCCAGCAGCCTGGGGGTTGGGCAGGGTGATGAGACCCAGTACTTC
TRBV4-3,TRBJ2-7,-,once,CASSQDWDSFSYEQYF,TGCGCCAGCAGCCAAGATTGGGACTCGTTCTCCTACGAGCAGTACTTC
TRBV7-2,TRBJ2-3,-,-,CASSLMAGGTDTQYF,TGTGCCAGCAGCTTAATGGCAGGGGGGACAGATACGCAGTATTTT
TRBV6-1,TRBJ1-2,-,-,CASSEIGLGGYTF,TGTGCCAGCAGTGAAATCGGGTTGGGCGGCTACACCTTC
TRBV28,TRBJ1-2,-,-,CASRVLGQIYGYTF,TGTGCCAGCAGGGTATTAGGACAGATTTATGGCTACACCTTC
TRBV6-1,TRBJ2-7,TRBD1,-,CASRRDRAGSYEQYF,TGTGCCAGCAGGAGGGACAGGGCGGGAAGTTACGAGCAGTACTTC
TRBV10-1,TRBJ1-5,-,few,CASSEGRQPQHF,TGCGCCAGCAGTGAGGGGAGACAGCCCCAGCATTTT
TRBV6-5,TRBJ2-7,-,few,CASSYSGGTSSYEQYF,TGTGCCAGCAGTTACTCTGGGGGCACCAGCTCCTACGAGCAGTACTTC
TRBV6-5,TRBJ2-7,TRBD2,-,CASSLAGASYEQYF,TGTGCCAGCAGCTTAGCGGGAGCGAGCTACGAGCAGTACTTC
TRBV29-1,TRBJ2-4,-,-,CSVEELKNIQYF,TGCAGCGTTGAGGAACTCAAAAACATTCAGTACTTC
TRBV28,TRBJ1-1,-,-,CASSFSAPGNAFF,TGTGCCAGCAGTTTTTCAGCCCCAGGGAACGCTTTCTTT
TRBV27,TRBJ2-1,TRBD2,-,CASSLLGTSNEQFF,TGTGCCAGCAGTTTACTGGGGACTAGCAATGAGCAGTTCTTC
TRBV7-7,TRBJ2-5,-,-,CASSDSGETQYF,TGTGCTAGCAGCGACTCAGGGGAGACCCAGTACTTC
TRBV7-2,TRBJ2-7,-,-,CASSLGGSLYEQYF,TGTGCCAGCAGCTTAGGAGGGTCCCTATACGAGCAGTACTTC
TRBV6-5,TRBJ2-2,-,many,CASSRFTGELFF,TGTGCCAGCAGTCGGTTCACCGGGGAGCTGTTTTTT
TRBV5-1,TRBJ2-7,-,-,CASSPAGTRRSEQYF,TGCGCCAGCAGCCCTGCCGGGACCCGCCGATCTGAGCAGTACTTC
TRBV6-5,TRBJ2-7,-,-,CASSLGFSYEQYF,TGTGCCAGCAGTTTGGGGTTTTCCTACGAGCAGTACTTC
TRBV27,TRBJ2-3,-,-,CASSLLVASTDTQYF,TGTGCCAGCAGTTTACTCGTTGCTAGCACAGATACGCAGTATTTT
TRBV18,TRBJ2-7,-,-,CASSPPGQMYEQYF,TGTGCCAGCTCACCACCGGGACAAATGTACGAGCAGTACTTC
TRBV6-6,TRBJ2-7,-,-,CASSSPERSSYEQYF,TGTGCCAGCAGTTCACCGGAGCGGAGCTCCTACGAGCAGTACTTC
TRBV19,TRBJ1-2,-,-,CWRRGPSNYGYTF,TGTTGGAGGAGGGGACCATCTAACTATGGCTACACCTTC
TRBV28,TRBJ1-5,-,-,CASSLNRNQPQHF,TGTGCCAGCAGTTTAAACAGAAATCAGCCCCAGCATTTT
TRBV7-2,TRBJ1-2,TRBD1,few,CASSYHRGDGYTF,TGTGCCAGCAGCTACCACAGGGGGGATGGCTACACCTTC
TRBV6-4,TRBJ2-1,TRBD2,-,CASSPAGEYNEQFF,TGTGCCAGCTCTCCAGCGGGAGAGTACAATGAGCAGTTCTTC
TRBV5-1,TRBJ2-7,-,-,CASSLLSSPYYEQYF,TGCGCCAGCAGCTTGCTCTCTAGCCCCTACTACGAGCAGTACTTC
TRBV6-1,TRBJ2-7,-,-,CASSRARDESYEQYF,TGTGCCAGCAGTAGAGCCCGGGACGAATCCTACGAGCAGTACTTC
TRBV11-2,TRBJ2-7,-,-,CASSPVGEQYF,TGTGCCAGCAGCCCTGTCGGCGAGCAGTACTTC
TRBV11-2,TRBJ1-2,-,-,CASSPTDYGYTF,TGTGCCAGCAGCCCGACAGATTATGGCTACACCTTC
TRBV28,TRBJ1-5,-,-,CASSPSPGLGGIAQPQHF,TGTGCCAGCAGTCCCAGCCCCGGGCTCGGGGGGATCGCTCAGCCCCAGCATTTT
TRBV9,TRBJ2-5,-,few,CASSTRAKETQYF,TGTGCCAGCAGCACCCGCGCTAAAGAGACCCAGTACTTC
TRBV28,TRBJ1-5,-,-,CASIRDLNQPQHF,TGTGCCAGCATTCGGGATCTCAATCAGCCCCAGCATTTT
TRBV29-1,TRBJ2-7,TRBD1,few,CSVAGQGAPQVVSYEQYF,TGCAGCGTTGCAGGACAGGGGGCGCCTCAAGTAGTTTCCTACGAGCAGTACTTC
TRBV28,TRBJ2-2,TRBD1,-,CASSSGTGHTGELFF,TGTGCCAGCAGTTCCGGGACAGGGCACACCGGGGAGCTGTTTTTT